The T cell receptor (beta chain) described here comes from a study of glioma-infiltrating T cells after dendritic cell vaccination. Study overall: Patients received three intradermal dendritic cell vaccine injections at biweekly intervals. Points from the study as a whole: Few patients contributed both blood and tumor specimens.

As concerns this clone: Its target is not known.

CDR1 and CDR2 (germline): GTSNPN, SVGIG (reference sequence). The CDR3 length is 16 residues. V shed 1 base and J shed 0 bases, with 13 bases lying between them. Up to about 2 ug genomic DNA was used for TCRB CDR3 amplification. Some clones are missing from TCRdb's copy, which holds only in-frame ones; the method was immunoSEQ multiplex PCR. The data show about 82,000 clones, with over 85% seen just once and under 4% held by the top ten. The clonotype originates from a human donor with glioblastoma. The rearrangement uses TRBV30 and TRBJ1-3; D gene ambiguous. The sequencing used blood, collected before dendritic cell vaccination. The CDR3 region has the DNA TGTGCCTGGAGTGCCCCGCGGGGTCTCTCTGGAAACACCATATATTTT. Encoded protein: CAWSAPRGLSGNTIYF.